These 10 T cell receptor beta chains originate from one sample sequenced in a study of T cell changes during pregnancy in multiple sclerosis. Assay used: immunoSEQ multiplex PCR; TCRdb lists only in-frame clones, some missing. Of 100,000 or so clones listed, about 92% are singletons. The source material was peripheral blood, sampled in the second trimester of pregnancy. These receptors were obtained from a female donor with multiple sclerosis, enrolled in a pregnancy study.

The V gene is TRBV6-6, the J gene TRBJ2-2; D gene uncertain. Trimming removed 6 bases from V and 7 bases from J, with 9 bases in between. Germline loops: CDR1 MNHNY, CDR2 SVGAGI (reference sequence). The CDR3 is 12 residues long. The CDR3 sequence: CASSLSGGELFF. For the CDR3, the DNA is TGTGCCAGCAGCCTTAGTGGCGGGGAGCTGTTTTTT.

The chain uses TRBV11-2 and TRBJ1-1; tentative D call: TRBD1 (5 bases). The CDR3 loop spans 14 amino acids. Germline CDR1 is SGHAT and CDR2 is FQNNGV. V was shortened by 2 bases and J by 4 bases, with 11 bases between the two germline ends. CDR3 nucleotide sequence: TGTGCCAGCAGCTTACCAGGGTTTGGCACTGAAGCTTTCTTT. This translates into CASSLPGFGTEAFF.

The CDR3 nucleotides read TGTGCCAGCCTGCTAGCGGGGGGACCCCAAGAGACCCAGTACTTC. Translating gives CASLLAGGPQETQYF. The V call is TRBV6-1, the J call TRBJ2-5, with 11 bases matching TRBD2. The CDR3 totals 15 residues. Germline assignment: CDR1 MNHNS and CDR2 SASEGT. Trimming removed 8 bases from V and 1 base from J; junction bases left unmatched: 6.

The count of this clone is one. The chain is built from TRBV19 and TRBJ1-5; tentatively, D is TRBD1 (6 bases). CDR3 length: 14 residues. Germline V gene data show CDR1 as LNHDA and CDR2 as SQIVND (reference sequence). V gave up 4 bases and J gave up 2 bases, with 9 bases separating them. The CDR3 protein is CASSTSGGNQPQHF. CDR3 bases: TGTGCCAGTAGTACTTCAGGGGGCAATCAGCCCCAGCATTTT.

This clone was counted a few times. CDR3 DNA: TGTGCCACCAGCAGAGAAAACGGGAGGGGTAGCGGGGGGAACACAGATACGCAGTATTTT. Protein sequence: CATSRENGRGSGGNTDTQYF. The J gene is TRBJ2-3, the V gene TRBV15; 10 positions match TRBD2. CDR1 is LNHNV and CDR2 is YYDKDF in the germline V gene (reference sequence). V gave up 0 bases and J gave up 2 bases; unmatched junction bases: 14. The CDR3 runs to 20 residues.

The chain couples TRBV27 to TRBJ1-6, with 7 nucleotides matching TRBD1. The germline V gene encodes CDR1 MNHEY and CDR2 SMNVEV (reference sequence). The CDR3 runs 14 residues. The junction had 2 bases not matched to a gene; V was cut back by 2 bases and J by 7 bases. The CDR3 coding sequence is TGTGCCAGCAGTTTACTACAGGGGAATTCACCCCTCCACTTT. It encodes CASSLLQGNSPLHF.

The V and J genes are TRBV4-2 and TRBJ1-2; tentatively, D is TRBD1 (5 bases). Trimming removed 0 bases from V and 8 bases from J, with 13 bases in between. This CDR3 has 14 residues. From germline, CDR1 is LGHNA and CDR2 YNFKEQ. CDR3 in amino acids: CASSQDRGAGGYTF. In DNA, the CDR3 is TGTGCCAGCAGCCAAGATCGTGGGGCCGGCGGCTACACCTTC.

The chain carries TRBV5-1 and TRBJ1-4, with TRBD1 as a possible D gene (6 bases). This CDR3 comprises 14 residues. The V gene lost 4 bases and the J gene lost 3 bases, with 10 bases spanning the gap. The germline gives CDR1 SGHRS, CDR2 YFSETQ. CDR3 in amino acids: CASSEDSSNEKLFF. CDR3 nucleotides: TGCGCCAGCAGCGAGGACAGCTCTAATGAAAAACTGTTTTTT.

The chain employs TRBV7-6 and TRBJ1-3, with D perhaps TRBD1 (5 bases). This CDR3 has 14 amino acids. Germline loops: CDR1 SGHVS, CDR2 FNYEAQ. Trimming cost V 5 bases and J 1 base, with 9 bases left between them. CDR3 sequence: CASSVGTSGNTIYF. CDR3 DNA sequence: TGTGCCAGCAGCGTCGGGACTTCTGGAAACACCATATATTTT.

The chain joins TRBV7-7 to TRBJ2-2; 8 bases are shared with TRBD2. With 5 bases clipped from V and 2 bases from J, the junction kept 4 bases outside the gene matches. This CDR3 is built from 15 residues. CDR1 and CDR2 (germline): SSHAT, FNYEAQ (reference sequence). This CDR3 reads CASSRLATNTGELFF. The CDR3 DNA is TGTGCCAGCAGCCGACTAGCGACCAACACCGGGGAGCTGTTTTTT.